This TCR beta chain was identified during a study of STAT5B mutations in CD4+ large granular lymphocyte leukemia. Study outcomes and limitations: Patient CD4-sorted repertoires stayed more clonal than healthy ones after leukemic-clone removal. Higher CD4+ than CD8+ T-LGLL clonality might reflect small sample size. Compared with healthy controls (2/35), patient top clones favored TRBV06 (8/27).

The CDR3 covers 15 residues. Germline CDR1 and CDR2: SGHRS and YFSETQ. The survey-level immunoSEQ assay was used. Data came from immunoSEQ multiplex PCR; TCRdb stores just in-frame clones and leaves some out. Among 34,000 or so clones listed, about 82% were seen once. To note about this clone: Its antigen is as yet unknown.

The chain employs TRBV5-1 and TRBJ2-5, with TRBD1 matching over 8 bases. The closer fit of TRBJ2-7 to the DNA end suggests the J call may be wrong. The sample consisted of CD4+ T cells from blood buffy coats. The TCR originated in a human donor in good health. CDR3 in DNA: TGCGCCAGCAGCTTGATCACAGGGGGACACTACGAGCAGTACTTC. It codes for CASSLITGGHYEQYF.